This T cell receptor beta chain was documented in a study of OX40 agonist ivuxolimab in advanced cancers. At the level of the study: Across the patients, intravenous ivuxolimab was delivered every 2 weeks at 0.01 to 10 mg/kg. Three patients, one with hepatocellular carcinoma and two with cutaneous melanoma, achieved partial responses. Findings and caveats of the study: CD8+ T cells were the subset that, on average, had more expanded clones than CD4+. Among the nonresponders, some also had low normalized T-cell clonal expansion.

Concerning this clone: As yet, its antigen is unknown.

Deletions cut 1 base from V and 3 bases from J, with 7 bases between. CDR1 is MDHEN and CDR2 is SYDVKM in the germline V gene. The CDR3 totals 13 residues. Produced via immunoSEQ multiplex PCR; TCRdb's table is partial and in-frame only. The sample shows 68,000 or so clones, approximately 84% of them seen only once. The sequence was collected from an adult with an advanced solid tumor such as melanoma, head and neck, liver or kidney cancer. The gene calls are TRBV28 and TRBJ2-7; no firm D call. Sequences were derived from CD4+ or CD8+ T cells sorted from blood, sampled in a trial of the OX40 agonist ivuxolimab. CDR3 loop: CASSLSGVYEQYF. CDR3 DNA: TGTGCCAGCAGTTTATCGGGTGTCTACGAGCAGTACTTC.